This paragraph reports one T cell receptor beta chain. TCRdb used MiXCR to reprocess the RT-PCR reads, holding one entry per CDR3 protein. There are over 150,000 distinct CDR3 sequences in the sample; 30% occur only once, and roughly 3.2% lies in the top ten. The data derive from a study of patients and donors after allogeneic stem cell transplantation. Germline V gene lookup returns CDR1 DFQATT and CDR2 SNEGSKA (reference sequence). V shed 5 bases and J 3 bases; nucleotides not matched to a gene: 10. The CDR3 spans 15 residues. V is TRBV20-1 and J is TRBJ1-2; TRBD1 agrees at 9 bases. The specimen sequenced was blood, either unsorted or a sorted T cell fraction (not recorded which). The receptor comes from a human donor who was either an allogeneic HSCT recipient or a stem cell or donor lymphocyte infusion donor (not recorded which). It is not recorded whose cells these are; they may come from a transplant donor. In nucleotides, the CDR3 is TGCAGTGCTGGATCCGGGACAGGGTTTTACTATGGCTACACCTTC. This gives the protein CSAGSGTGFYYGYTF.